This T cell receptor beta chain comes out of a study of Ad26.COV2.S vaccination and SARS-CoV-2 variants. Overall study: As a participant in COV1001, the donor was in the Ad26.COV2.S trial arm.

The treatment here: 19 received Ad26.COV2.S at low or high dose, single or two shots; 5 received placebo; per-sample allocation not given. Samples came from day 63 after the first vaccine or placebo injection. The method was immunoSEQ multiplex PCR; TCRdb's version includes in-frame clones alone and lacks a portion of them. The sample lists about 350,000 clones; approximately 90% were seen once. The CDR3 has 13 amino acids. Per germline, CDR1 MGHRA and CDR2 YSYEKL. The V end lost 3 bases, the J end lost 8 bases, and 13 bases lay between the germline ends. The clonotype originates from a person between 18 and 65 years old who received the Ad26.COV2.S COVID-19 vaccine or a placebo. This chain connects TRBV4-1 to TRBJ1-2, with TRBD1 as a possible D gene (5 bases). Sequencing was performed on peripheral blood, taken in a trial of Ad26.COV2.S vaccine versus placebo. Here the CDR3 DNA reads TGCGCCAGCAGCCAGACCGGGACCGAGGGCTACACCTTC. Protein: CASSQTGTEGYTF.